This TCR beta chain was observed in a study of blood T cell repertoires in COVID-19. V lost 6 bases and J lost 4, with 9 bases in between. CDR3 length: 13 amino acids. Germline CDR1 is MNHEY and CDR2 is SMNVEV (reference sequence). This clone was recorded once. Measured with immunoSEQ multiplex PCR; TCRdb has only the in-frame clones, and not every one. The sample yields over 250,000 clones, more than 75% seen once. The sequenced sample was peripheral blood. This TCR came from a woman aged 45-65 years with acute or convalescent COVID-19. The rearrangement joins TRBV27 to TRBJ2-2, with TRBD1 as a possible D gene (5 bases). The CDR3 region is CASRTVTTGELFF. As DNA, the CDR3 is TGTGCCAGCAGGACAGTTACCACCGGGGAGCTGTTTTTT.